This record looks at one TCR beta chain sequence and its context. Losses at the gene ends were 0 bases for V and 10 bases for J; bases not matched to a gene: 7. Germline CDR1 reads SGHRS; CDR2 reads YFSETQ. CDR3 length equals 16 residues. Clones were sequenced by immunoSEQ multiplex PCR, and TCRdb holds only the in-frame ones, with some missing. Of 250,000 to 300,000 clones in the sample, 89% were seen once. This entry comes from a study of blood T cell repertoires in COVID-19. The wider study: Sites in the United States, Italy and Spain provided acute and convalescent COVID-19 samples.

The chain recombines TRBV5-1 with TRBJ1-6; 10 bases are a match to TRBD1. This TCR derives from a woman aged 60-75 years with acute or convalescent COVID-19. Sample: peripheral blood. CDR3 sequence: CASSLVLTGGMSPLHF. DNA for the CDR3: TGCGCCAGCAGCTTGGTGTTGACAGGGGGCATGTCACCCCTCCACTTT.